This TCR beta chain was retrieved from a study of cytomegalovirus exposure and HLA in healthy donors. General study results and limits: Most TCR beta V segments were productive about 90% or about 30% of the time in an earlier analysis.

On this clone itself: Its specificity is not known.

CDR1 is SEHNR, CDR2 FQNEAQ, per germline (reference sequence). The CDR3 has 15 residues. V lost 7 bases and J lost 2, with 14 bases in between. The PCR employed 60 Vbeta primers together with 13 Jbeta primers. The table came from immunoSEQ multiplex PCR; TCRdb's copy has only in-frame clones and leaves some out. The sample's table shows over 100,000 clones. The sequenced sample consisted of PBMCs. This sequence joins TRBV7-9 and TRBJ2-2; tentative D call: TRBD1 (5 bases). The receptor's source is a man younger than 35 in good health and CMV-seronegative. CDR3 amino acids: CASTLPTDNTGELFF. In DNA form, the CDR3 reads TGTGCCAGCACCCTGCCGACAGATAACACCGGGGAGCTGTTTTTT.